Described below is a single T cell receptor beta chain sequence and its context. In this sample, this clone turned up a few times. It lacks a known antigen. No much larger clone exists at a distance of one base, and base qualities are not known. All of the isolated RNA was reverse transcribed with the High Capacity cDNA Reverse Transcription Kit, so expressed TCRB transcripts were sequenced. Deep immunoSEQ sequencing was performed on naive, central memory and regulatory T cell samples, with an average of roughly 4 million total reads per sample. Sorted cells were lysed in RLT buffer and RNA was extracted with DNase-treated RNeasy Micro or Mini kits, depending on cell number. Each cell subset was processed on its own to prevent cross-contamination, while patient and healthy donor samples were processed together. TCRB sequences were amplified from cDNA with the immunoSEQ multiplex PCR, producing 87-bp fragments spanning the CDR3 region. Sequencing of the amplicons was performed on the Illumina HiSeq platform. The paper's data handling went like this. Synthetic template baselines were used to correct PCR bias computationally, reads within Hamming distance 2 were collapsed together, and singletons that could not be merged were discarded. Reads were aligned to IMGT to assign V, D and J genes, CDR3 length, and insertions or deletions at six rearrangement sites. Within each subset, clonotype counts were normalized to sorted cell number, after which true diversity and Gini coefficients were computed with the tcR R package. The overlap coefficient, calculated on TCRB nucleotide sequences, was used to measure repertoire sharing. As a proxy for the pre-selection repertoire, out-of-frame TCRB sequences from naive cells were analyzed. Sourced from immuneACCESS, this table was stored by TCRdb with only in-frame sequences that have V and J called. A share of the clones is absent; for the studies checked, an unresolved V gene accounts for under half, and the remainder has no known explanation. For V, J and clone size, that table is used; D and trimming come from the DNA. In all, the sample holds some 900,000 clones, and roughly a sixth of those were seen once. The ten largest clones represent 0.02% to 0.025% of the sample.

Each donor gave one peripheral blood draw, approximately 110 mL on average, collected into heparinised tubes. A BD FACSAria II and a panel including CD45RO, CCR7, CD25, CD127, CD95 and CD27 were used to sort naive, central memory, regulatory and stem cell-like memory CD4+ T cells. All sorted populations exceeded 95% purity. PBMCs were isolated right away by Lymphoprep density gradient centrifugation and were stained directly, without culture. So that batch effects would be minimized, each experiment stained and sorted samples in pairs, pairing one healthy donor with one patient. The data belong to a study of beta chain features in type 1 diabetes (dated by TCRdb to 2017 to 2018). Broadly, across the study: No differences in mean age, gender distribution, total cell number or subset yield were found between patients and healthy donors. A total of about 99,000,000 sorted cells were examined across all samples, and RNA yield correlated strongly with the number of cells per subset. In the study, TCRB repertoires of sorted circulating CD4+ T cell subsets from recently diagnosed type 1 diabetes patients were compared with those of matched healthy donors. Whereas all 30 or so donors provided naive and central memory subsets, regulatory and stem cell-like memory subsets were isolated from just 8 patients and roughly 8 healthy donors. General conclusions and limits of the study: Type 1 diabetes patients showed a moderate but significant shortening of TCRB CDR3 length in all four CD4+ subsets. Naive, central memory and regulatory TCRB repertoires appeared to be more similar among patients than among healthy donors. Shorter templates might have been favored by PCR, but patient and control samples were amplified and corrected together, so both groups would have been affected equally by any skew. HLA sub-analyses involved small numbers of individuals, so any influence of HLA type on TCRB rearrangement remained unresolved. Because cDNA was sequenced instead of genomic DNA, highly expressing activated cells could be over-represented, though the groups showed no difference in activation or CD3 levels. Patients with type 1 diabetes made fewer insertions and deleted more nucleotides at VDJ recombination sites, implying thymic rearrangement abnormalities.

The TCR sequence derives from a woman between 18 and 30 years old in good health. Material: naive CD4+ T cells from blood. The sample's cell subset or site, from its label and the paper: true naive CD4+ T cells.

CDR3 region: CASSGEHQPQHF. DNA sequence: TGTGCCAGCAGTGGGGAGCATCAGCCCCAGCATTTT. The rearrangement combines TRBV2 with TRBJ1-5; the D gene remains uncertain. Via the germline V gene, CDR1 is SNHLY and CDR2 FYNNEI. The CDR3 sequence holds 12 residues, the cysteine and phenylalanine included. Only the CDR3 DNA is retained, 36 bases long and in frame from the first base. Trimming costs V 4 bases and J 5 bases, and their ends lie 6 bases apart.